This TCR beta chain is from a study of T cell repertoires in cytomegalovirus infection. TCRdb processed the reads anew with MiXCR; each CDR3 protein has one entry. The sample shows hundreds of thousands of distinct CDR3 sequences, around 32% of them seen only once. This clonotype was picked up a small number of times. Its specificity is not known. The V gene end was trimmed by 6 bases and the J gene end by 2 bases; junction bases not matched to a gene: 5. This CDR3 is built from 15 residues. The germline CDR1 and CDR2 sequences are SGHTA and FQGNSA. The J gene is TRBJ2-1, the V gene TRBV7-2; the match to TRBD1 covers 9 bases. The sequencing used cultured PBMCs, collected from culture after CMV antigen stimulation. This TCR came from a human donor in good health (CMV status not recorded). Some clones in this sample may be carry-over from other donors' samples. CDR3 sequence (DNA): TGTGCCAGCAGGCTCGACAGGGGGGCCTACAATGAGCAGTTCTTC. Translating gives CASRLDRGAYNEQFF.